This entry features one TCR beta chain sequence. Antigen specificity is unknown. These data belong to a study of shared clonotypes between healthy human individuals. Background on the study: Donors, aged 18 to 49, were two women and three men.

Study-wide results and caveats: Memory subsets had estimated richness that was generally smaller than that of naive subsets.

Data came from immunoSEQ multiplex PCR; TCRdb stores just in-frame clones and leaves some out. The data contain some 1.5 million clones, 95% to 99% of them singletons. The V end lost 0 bases, the J end lost 7 bases, and 16 bases lay between the germline ends. The CDR3 sequence is 15 residues long. Per the germline V gene, CDR1 is SGDLS and CDR2 is YYNGEE. Sequenced: naive CD4+ T cells sorted from blood. The subset is: CD45RA+ positively selected. The receptor's source is a man aged 25 to 40 in good health. This chain joins TRBV9 and TRBJ1-1, with a weak D call TRBD1 (5 bases). The CDR3 DNA reads as TGTGCCAGCAGCGTAGTAAGTACAGGATCAGTTGAAGCTTTCTTT. It codes for CASSVVSTGSVEAFF.